These T cell receptor beta chains were read from a single sample in a study of T cell responses to AZD1222 COVID-19 vaccine. Clones were read by immunoSEQ multiplex PCR, and TCRdb kept only the in-frame ones, dropping some. The sample holds approximately 220,000 clones, approximately 94% seen once. The sequenced sample was peripheral blood, obtained on day 0 of MenACWY control vaccination. The receptor set was obtained from an adult in good health. Both conserved end residues are part of each CDR3. The D gene is left open where the match is weak. A row's size may be missing; if present it is once, few, many or a size class.

j_call: TRBJ1-5; d_call: NA; v_call: TRBV19; clone_size: NA; cdr3_nt: TGTGCCAGTAGTGGGGGGTCACGGGTAAATAGCAATCAGCCCCAGCATTTT; cdr3_aa: CASSGGSRVNSNQPQHF
j_call: TRBJ2-3; d_call: NA; v_call: TRBV6-5; clone_size: NA; cdr3_nt: TGTGCCAGCAGGGTCGGGGCTCCAGATACGCAGTATTTT; cdr3_aa: CASRVGAPDTQYF
j_call: TRBJ2-7; d_call: NA; v_call: TRBV29-1; clone_size: NA; cdr3_nt: TGCAGCGTTAAGCCGCGAGACTACGAGCAGTACTTC; cdr3_aa: CSVKPRDYEQYF
j_call: TRBJ1-4; d_call: NA; v_call: TRBV28; clone_size: NA; cdr3_nt: TGTGCCAGCAGTCCAGCGACCGAAAAACTGTTTTTT; cdr3_aa: CASSPATEKLFF
j_call: TRBJ1-4; d_call: NA; v_call: TRBV3-1/TRBV3-2; clone_size: NA; cdr3_nt: TGTGCCAGCAGCCAAGAAGACGGCCGCCCCGAAGATGAAAAACTGTTTTTT; cdr3_aa: CASSQEDGRPEDEKLFF
j_call: TRBJ1-4; d_call: NA; v_call: TRBV3-1/TRBV3-2; clone_size: NA; cdr3_nt: TGTGCCAGCAGCCAAGATCTCCATGAAAAACTGTTTTTT; cdr3_aa: CASSQDLHEKLFF
j_call: TRBJ2-7; d_call: TRBD2; v_call: TRBV27; clone_size: once; cdr3_nt: TGTGCCAGCAGTTCGTCCCTAGCGGGGGGACTCTACGAGCAGTACTTC; cdr3_aa: CASSSSLAGGLYEQYF
j_call: TRBJ1-2; d_call: NA; v_call: TRBV6-5; clone_size: NA; cdr3_nt: TGTGCCAGCAGAGTTACACTTACTACAAACTATGGCTACACCTTC; cdr3_aa: CASRVTLTTNYGYTF
j_call: TRBJ2-2; d_call: TRBD2; v_call: TRBV7-2; clone_size: NA; cdr3_nt: TGTGCCAGCAGCTTAGCGCGGGCGGGGGGAACCGGGGAGCTGTTTTTT; cdr3_aa: CASSLARAGGTGELFF
j_call: TRBJ1-3; d_call: NA; v_call: TRBV7-6; clone_size: once; cdr3_nt: TGTGCCAGCAGTTCACAACTTCAGGGGACTGGAAACACCATATATTTT; cdr3_aa: CASSSQLQGTGNTIYF
j_call: TRBJ2-3; d_call: NA; v_call: TRBV6-6; clone_size: NA; cdr3_nt: TGTGCCAGCAGGCCTACTAGCACAGATACGCAGTATTTT; cdr3_aa: CASRPTSTDTQYF
j_call: TRBJ2-1; d_call: TRBD2; v_call: TRBV28; clone_size: NA; cdr3_nt: TGTGCCAGCGGGACTACCGCCCCCGATGAGCAGTTCTTC; cdr3_aa: CASGTTAPDEQFF
j_call: TRBJ1-6; d_call: NA; v_call: TRBV30; clone_size: once; cdr3_nt: TGTGCCTGGAGTGCCCGAACTGGCCTCTGGGGGAACTCACCCCTCCACTTT; cdr3_aa: CAWSARTGLWGNSPLHF
j_call: TRBJ1-4; d_call: NA; v_call: TRBV6-1; clone_size: NA; cdr3_nt: TGTGCCAGCAGTGAAGCTCGAGAAAAACTGTTTTTT; cdr3_aa: CASSEAREKLFF
j_call: TRBJ1-2; d_call: NA; v_call: TRBV29-1; clone_size: NA; cdr3_nt: TGCAGCGTTGAAGAGGGTGACCTGGATGGCTACACCTTC; cdr3_aa: CSVEEGDLDGYTF
j_call: TRBJ1-1; d_call: NA; v_call: TRBV5-4; clone_size: NA; cdr3_nt: TGTGCCAGCAGCCCCCCATTAGGGGGGAGCACTGAAGCTTTCTTT; cdr3_aa: CASSPPLGGSTEAFF
j_call: TRBJ1-2; d_call: NA; v_call: TRBV19; clone_size: NA; cdr3_nt: TGTGCCAGTAGTCCTACGAGGTACGATTATGGCTACACCTTC; cdr3_aa: CASSPTRYDYGYTF
j_call: TRBJ1-6; d_call: NA; v_call: TRBV30; clone_size: NA; cdr3_nt: TGTGCCTGGAGTAGCCAGGCTCATTCACCCCTCCACTTT; cdr3_aa: CAWSSQAHSPLHF
j_call: TRBJ2-4; d_call: TRBD2; v_call: TRBV3-1/TRBV3-2; clone_size: NA; cdr3_nt: TGTGCCAGCACTAGCGGGGAAAACATTCAGTACTTC; cdr3_aa: CASTSGENIQYF
j_call: TRBJ2-6; d_call: TRBD1; v_call: TRBV5-5; clone_size: NA; cdr3_nt: TGTGCCAGCAGCCTCACTCGACAGGGCATCTCTGGGGCCAACGTCCTGACTTTC; cdr3_aa: CASSLTRQGISGANVLTF
j_call: TRBJ2-4; d_call: TRBD1; v_call: TRBV19; clone_size: NA; cdr3_nt: TGTGCCAGTAGCAGGGACAGGGTCGGAAACATTCAGTACTTC; cdr3_aa: CASSRDRVGNIQYF
j_call: TRBJ1-5; d_call: TRBD1; v_call: TRBV3-1/TRBV3-2; clone_size: NA; cdr3_nt: TGTGCCAGCAGCACCGACAGGGCCTCATCGCCCCAGCATTTT; cdr3_aa: CASSTDRASSPQHF
j_call: TRBJ2-7; d_call: TRBD1; v_call: TRBV5-4; clone_size: NA; cdr3_nt: TGTGCCAGCAGCTTGGCCGGGACAGGGAAAAACGAGCAGTACTTC; cdr3_aa: CASSLAGTGKNEQYF
j_call: TRBJ2-3; d_call: TRBD1; v_call: TRBV2; clone_size: NA; cdr3_nt: TGTGCCAGCAGTGATACAGGGGGCAGGGATACGCAGTATTTT; cdr3_aa: CASSDTGGRDTQYF
j_call: TRBJ2-3; d_call: TRBD2; v_call: TRBV9; clone_size: once; cdr3_nt: TGTGCCAGCAGCGTAGCGGCTAGCGGGGCCTCAGATACGCAGTATTTT; cdr3_aa: CASSVAASGASDTQYF
j_call: TRBJ1-2; d_call: NA; v_call: TRBV19; clone_size: few; cdr3_nt: TGTGCCAGTAGTACCCTCGGACAGCCCTATGGCTACACCTTC; cdr3_aa: CASSTLGQPYGYTF
j_call: TRBJ1-1; d_call: NA; v_call: TRBV19; clone_size: NA; cdr3_nt: TGTGCCAGTAACCGAGGCTCAGGGACTAACACTGAAGCTTTCTTT; cdr3_aa: CASNRGSGTNTEAFF
j_call: TRBJ1-2; d_call: TRBD1; v_call: TRBV20-1; clone_size: NA; cdr3_nt: TGCAGTGCTACACAGGGGTATGGCTACACCTTC; cdr3_aa: CSATQGYGYTF
j_call: TRBJ1-2; d_call: NA; v_call: TRBV2; clone_size: NA; cdr3_nt: TGTGCCAGCAGTGGTCCCCTTCGACAGGACCGCTATGGCTACACCTTC; cdr3_aa: CASSGPLRQDRYGYTF
j_call: TRBJ2-1; d_call: NA; v_call: TRBV28; clone_size: NA; cdr3_nt: TGTGCCAGCAGTTTCTCTGCTGAGCAGTTCTTC; cdr3_aa: CASSFSAEQFF
j_call: TRBJ1-1; d_call: TRBD1; v_call: TRBV3-1/TRBV3-2; clone_size: NA; cdr3_nt: TGTGCCAGCAGAGCACAGGGGGGCACTGAAGCTTTCTTT; cdr3_aa: CASRAQGGTEAFF
j_call: TRBJ2-7; d_call: TRBD2; v_call: TRBV4-3; clone_size: NA; cdr3_nt: TGCGCCAGCAGCCGAGAGACGCGGGGGACCTACGAGCAGTACTTC; cdr3_aa: CASSRETRGTYEQYF
j_call: TRBJ1-5; d_call: NA; v_call: TRBV7-9; clone_size: once; cdr3_nt: TGTGCCAGCAGCTTAGGCCCAGATCAGCCCCAGCATTTT; cdr3_aa: CASSLGPDQPQHF
j_call: TRBJ1-1; d_call: NA; v_call: TRBV5-1; clone_size: NA; cdr3_nt: TGCGCCAGCAGCTTGGAGACAGTGCAATACACTGAAGCTTTCTTT; cdr3_aa: CASSLETVQYTEAFF
j_call: TRBJ2-7; d_call: NA; v_call: TRBV19; clone_size: NA; cdr3_nt: TGTGCCAGTAGTATAACCTTTAGGTACGAGCAGTACTTC; cdr3_aa: CASSITFRYEQYF
j_call: TRBJ2-4; d_call: TRBD1; v_call: TRBV6-2/TRBV6-3; clone_size: NA; cdr3_nt: TGTGCCAGCAGTTACCAAAGAGGCCCCCAGGGGGCGCGCAACATTCAGTACTTC; cdr3_aa: CASSYQRGPQGARNIQYF
j_call: TRBJ1-6; d_call: NA; v_call: TRBV7-3; clone_size: NA; cdr3_nt: TGTGCCAGCAGCTTAACTGTAGCAAAACCCCTCCACTTT; cdr3_aa: CASSLTVAKPLHF
j_call: TRBJ1-1; d_call: NA; v_call: TRBV12-3/TRBV12-4; clone_size: NA; cdr3_nt: TGTGCCAGCAGTTTCCCAGGGGTCGGAGCTTTCTTT; cdr3_aa: CASSFPGVGAFF
j_call: TRBJ1-1; d_call: NA; v_call: TRBV5-6; clone_size: NA; cdr3_nt: TGTGCCAGCAGCTTGGGACGGTCTCCCGGTATGGGAGCTTTCTTT; cdr3_aa: CASSLGRSPGMGAFF
j_call: TRBJ1-1; d_call: NA; v_call: TRBV19; clone_size: NA; cdr3_nt: TGTGCCAGTAGTCTGAGGGTCGGGACTGAAGCTTTCTTT; cdr3_aa: CASSLRVGTEAFF
j_call: TRBJ1-1; d_call: NA; v_call: TRBV10-1; clone_size: NA; cdr3_nt: TGCGCCAGCACCCCCCCCGGGGTCAACACTGAAGCTTTCTTT; cdr3_aa: CASTPPGVNTEAFF
j_call: TRBJ2-3; d_call: NA; v_call: TRBV12-3/TRBV12-4; clone_size: once; cdr3_nt: TGTGCCAGCAGTTCCCTCGGACGAGATACGCAGTATTTT; cdr3_aa: CASSSLGRDTQYF
j_call: TRBJ1-1; d_call: NA; v_call: TRBV6-1; clone_size: NA; cdr3_nt: TGTGCCAGCAGTGAGGGGTGGAGGGCGAACACTGAAGCTTTCTTT; cdr3_aa: CASSEGWRANTEAFF
j_call: TRBJ1-2; d_call: TRBD1; v_call: TRBV4-1; clone_size: NA; cdr3_nt: TGCGCCAGCAGCCGGAACCATGGACAGGGAAACTATGGCTACACCTTC; cdr3_aa: CASSRNHGQGNYGYTF
j_call: TRBJ1-1; d_call: NA; v_call: TRBV5-1; clone_size: once; cdr3_nt: TGCGCCAGCAGCCCACAGGATCCGAACACTGAAGCTTTCTTT; cdr3_aa: CASSPQDPNTEAFF
j_call: TRBJ1-2; d_call: TRBD1; v_call: TRBV28; clone_size: once; cdr3_nt: TGTGCCAGCAGTTTGGGGACAGGAGCTTATGGCTACACCTTC; cdr3_aa: CASSLGTGAYGYTF
j_call: TRBJ1-1; d_call: NA; v_call: TRBV28; clone_size: NA; cdr3_nt: TGTGCCAGCAGTACCAGGTCACTTGGAGCTTTCTTT; cdr3_aa: CASSTRSLGAFF
j_call: TRBJ1-2; d_call: NA; v_call: TRBV5-1; clone_size: NA; cdr3_nt: TGCGCCAGCAGACAGGACAATGCTAACTATGGCTACACCTTC; cdr3_aa: CASRQDNANYGYTF
j_call: TRBJ2-2; d_call: NA; v_call: TRBV12-5; clone_size: NA; cdr3_nt: TGTGCTAGTGGTTTGCCCCGGGACGTTCCCACCGGGGAGCTGTTTTTT; cdr3_aa: CASGLPRDVPTGELFF
j_call: TRBJ1-1; d_call: NA; v_call: TRBV7-9; clone_size: once; cdr3_nt: TGTGCCAGCAGCTTAGCGGGGTCCGGGCCCCTGGGAGCTTTCTTT; cdr3_aa: CASSLAGSGPLGAFF
j_call: TRBJ2-1; d_call: NA; v_call: TRBV11-3; clone_size: NA; cdr3_nt: TGTGCCAGCAGCTTACGTCACAATGAGCAGTTCTTC; cdr3_aa: CASSLRHNEQFF
j_call: TRBJ1-1; d_call: TRBD1; v_call: TRBV6-5; clone_size: once; cdr3_nt: TGTGCCAGCAGGACAGGGGGCGCAGGGAACACTGAAGCTTTCTTT; cdr3_aa: CASRTGGAGNTEAFF
j_call: TRBJ1-3; d_call: NA; v_call: TRBV19; clone_size: NA; cdr3_nt: TGTGCCAGTAGTATCGTTAGTCGGGGAACGAGGAGTGGAAACACCATATATTTT; cdr3_aa: CASSIVSRGTRSGNTIYF
j_call: TRBJ2-1; d_call: NA; v_call: TRBV2; clone_size: few; cdr3_nt: TGTGCCAGCATTCCCCGCCGAGGGGGGTACAATGAGCAGTTCTTC; cdr3_aa: CASIPRRGGYNEQFF
j_call: TRBJ1-3; d_call: TRBD1; v_call: TRBV30; clone_size: NA; cdr3_nt: TGTGCCTCCCATAACCGGGACAGGCCAGAGGGGTCTGGAAACACCATATATTTT; cdr3_aa: CASHNRDRPEGSGNTIYF
j_call: TRBJ1-1; d_call: NA; v_call: TRBV12-5; clone_size: NA; cdr3_nt: TGTGCTAGTGGTTCGTGGGGAGGGACTGAAGCTTTCTTT; cdr3_aa: CASGSWGGTEAFF
j_call: TRBJ1-1; d_call: NA; v_call: TRBV11-2; clone_size: NA; cdr3_nt: TGTGCCAGCAGCTTGGGGTTGAACACTGAAGCTTTCTTT; cdr3_aa: CASSLGLNTEAFF
j_call: TRBJ1-2; d_call: NA; v_call: TRBV5-4; clone_size: NA; cdr3_nt: TGTGCCAGCAGCTTGGTTGGGCAGCACTATGGCTACACCTTC; cdr3_aa: CASSLVGQHYGYTF
j_call: TRBJ1-1; d_call: NA; v_call: TRBV5-1; clone_size: NA; cdr3_nt: TGCGCCAGCAGTCGGCAGGCCTCGGTCACTGAAGCTTTCTTT; cdr3_aa: CASSRQASVTEAFF